This TCR beta chain was captured in a study of shared clonotypes between healthy human individuals. Study-wide background: Each donor's CD4 naive and CD4 memory cells filled three plates apiece, CD8 naive two, and CD8 memory one.

The CDR3 length is 15 residues. Germline assignment: CDR1 WSHSY and CDR2 SAAADI. V was pared by 7 bases and J by 1 base, with 16 bases between. Assay runs were performed at deep level. Method: immunoSEQ multiplex PCR; TCRdb's copy keeps in-frame clones and lacks some. The sample contains hundreds of thousands of clones, roughly 95% of which appear only once. Naive CD8 cells were CD45RO-negative, positively selected for CCR7, excluding terminally differentiated effector memory CD45RA+ cells. Healthy HIV-negative adults with no recent acute infections or vaccinations were recruited as donors. The V gene is TRBV10-2, the J gene TRBJ1-1; possibly TRBD1 for D (5 bases). Material: naive CD8+ T cells sorted from blood. The clonotype originates from a woman aged 25 to 39 in good health. The CDR3: CASIARQRKNTEAFF. The CDR3 DNA reads TGCGCCAGCATAGCCCGACAGCGGAAGAACACTGAAGCTTTCTTT.